This T cell receptor (beta chain) was recovered during a study of cytomegalovirus exposure and HLA in healthy donors. The study, taken as a whole, reports: Common viral pathogens seemed to be connected with several of the most significant clusters, according to a later analysis.

This CDR3 contains 14 residues. Germline V lookup: CDR1 SEHNR, CDR2 FQNEAQ (reference sequence). The V end lost 7 bases, the J end lost 5 bases, and 17 bases lay between the germline ends. Healthy donors of bone marrow made up the group. With 60 Vbeta and 13 Jbeta primers, the PCR was carried out. The table came from immunoSEQ multiplex PCR; TCRdb's copy has only in-frame clones and leaves some out. The profile shows over 80,000 clones, 55% to 75% of them singletons. This clone occurred once. Its cognate antigen is unknown. The genes are TRBV7-9 and TRBJ2-5; D unclear. Sequencing was carried out using PBMCs. This clonotype was obtained from a woman aged 18-29 years in good health and CMV-seropositive. The CDR3 DNA follows: TGTGCCAGCACCCCAATCGGAGTTTTTGAGACCCAGTACTTC. Its protein product is CASTPIGVFETQYF.